The entry below gives a single T cell receptor beta chain sequence along with its context. Its antigen is still unknown. Sample treatment: oral pan-JAK inhibitor, 5-10 mg twice daily. Samples from alopecia areata patients were lesional scalp punch biopsies and peripheral blood. The length of the CDR3 is 15 residues. After removal of 2 bases from V and 3 bases from J, the junction contained 0 bases not matched to a gene. Germline loops: CDR1 ENHRY, CDR2 SYGVKD. This sample stems from a study of CD8+ T cells in alopecia areata. Study-level points and caveats: With tofacitinib ongoing, many expanded lesional clones persisted in both scalp and blood.

TCR sequencing used cDNA made by reverse transcription of extracted RNA. Only in-frame clones appear in the TCRdb table, and some are missing; sequencing was by immunoSEQ multiplex PCR. The sample lists roughly 120,000 clones, roughly three fifths seen once, with more than 10% in the top ten. The V gene is TRBV10-3, the J gene TRBJ2-5; 13 bases fit TRBD2. The source was CD8+ T cells sorted from blood, collected at week 24, from a patient treated with tofacitinib. The source is a human donor with alopecia areata. The CDR3 spells CAISEGTSGEETQYF. DNA of the CDR3: TGTGCCATCAGTGAGGGGACTAGCGGGGAAGAGACCCAGTACTTC.